This TCR beta chain was identified during a study of blood T cell repertoires in COVID-19. Trimming cost V 4 bases and J 5 bases; bases outside gene matches: 4. The CDR3 covers 13 residues. CDR1 is SGHRS, CDR2 YFSETQ, per germline. Data came from immunoSEQ multiplex PCR; TCRdb stores just in-frame clones and leaves some out. The data show 110,000 to 150,000 clones, over 60% seen once. Sequenced sample: peripheral blood. The receptor's source is a man of 80 years or more with acute or convalescent COVID-19. The rearrangement uses TRBV5-1 and TRBJ2-5, with 8 positions matching TRBD1. CDR3 nucleotide sequence: TGCGCCAGCAGCAACCCAGGGGGCGAGACCCAGTACTTC. Its protein product is CASSNPGGETQYF.